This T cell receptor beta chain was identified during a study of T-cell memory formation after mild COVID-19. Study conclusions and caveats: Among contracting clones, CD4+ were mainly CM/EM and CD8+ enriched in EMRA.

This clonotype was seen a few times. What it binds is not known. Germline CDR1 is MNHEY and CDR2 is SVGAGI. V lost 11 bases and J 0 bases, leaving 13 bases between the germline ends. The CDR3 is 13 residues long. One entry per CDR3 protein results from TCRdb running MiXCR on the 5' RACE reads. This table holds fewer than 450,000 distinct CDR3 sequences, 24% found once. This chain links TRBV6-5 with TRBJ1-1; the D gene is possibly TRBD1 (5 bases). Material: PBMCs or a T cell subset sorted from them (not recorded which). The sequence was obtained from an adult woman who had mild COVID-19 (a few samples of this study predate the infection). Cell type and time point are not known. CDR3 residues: CAAQGHLNTEAFF. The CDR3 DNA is TGTGCCGCCCAAGGACACCTGAACACTGAAGCTTTCTTT.